This TCR beta chain was profiled in a study of vaccination and CD4 T cells after COVID-19. Broader study findings: Early timepoints after natural infection were not analyzed in these convalescent patients.

The Oncomine TCR Beta short-read assay was applied to DNA of cultured CD4+ T cells. MiXCR, run by TCRdb on the PCR reads, gives a single entry per CDR3 protein. This table holds approximately 9,500 distinct CDR3 sequences, 48% found once. Treatment noted: 10-day PBMC culture with coronavirus spike peptide pools or control peptides (ViraFEST assay). The unexposed donor's CD4+ T cells were collected before the COVID-19 pandemic (2011-2018). TCRs were sequenced by ViraFEST after antigen-specific T cells had been expanded with peptide pools. Four cold-coronavirus spikes and SARS-CoV-2 S/N were the probes applied, cells permitting, to CD4+ T cells from unexposed donors. This clonotype was seen a few times. The antigen remains undetermined. Trimming left V 3 bases short and J 0 bases short, with 9 bases between. The CDR3 contains 14 residues. In germline, CDR1 is DFQATT, CDR2 SNEGSKA (reference sequence).

The sequencing input was CD4+ T cells from blood, cultured in vitro. The rearrangement links TRBV20-1 to TRBJ1-5, with D hard to call. This receptor was identified in a human donor in good health. The CDR3 loop reads CSASPPGSNQPQHF. The CDR3 nucleotides are TGCAGTGCTAGCCCGCCGGGTAGCAATCAGCCCCAGCATTTT.